This record looks at one T cell receptor (beta chain) sequence and its context. The data are from a study of OX40 agonist ivuxolimab in advanced cancers. Germline V gene sequence: CDR1 SQVTM, CDR2 ANQGSEA. The length of the CDR3 is 14 residues. The germline V and J ends were trimmed by 3 bases and 4 bases, with 15 bases remaining between them. Sequenced by immunoSEQ multiplex PCR; TCRdb stores in-frame clones only, minus some. The sample has 30,000 to 40,000 clones; more than 75% are singletons. The V and J genes are TRBV29-1 and TRBJ1-2; a weak D match, TRBD1 (6 bases). This sample comprised CD4+ or CD8+ T cells sorted from blood, obtained in a trial of the OX40 agonist ivuxolimab. The receptor's source is an adult with an advanced solid tumor such as melanoma, head and neck, liver or kidney cancer. The CDR3 DNA is TGCAGCGTTGAGAGGGTTGGGGGCTTCTATGGCTACACCTTC. As protein: CSVERVGGFYGYTF.